This T cell receptor beta chain was recorded in a study of cytomegalovirus exposure and HLA in healthy donors. Concerning this clone: Its matching antigen is unknown.

This CDR3 spans 17 amino acids. CDR1 and CDR2 from the germline V gene are MNHNS and SASEGT. V dropped 4 bases and J dropped 2; count of bases not matched to a gene: 8. The repertoire was sequenced with immunoSEQ multiplex PCR; TCRdb's copy has only in-frame clones and lacks some. The sample lists 150,000 to 200,000 clones; around 84% were seen once. Study observations and caveats: The study labeled fewer than 200 TCR beta chains cytomegalovirus-associated. Subsequent analysis of the roughly 120 validation repertoires found a tendency for first-cohort TCR clusters to co-occur.

The sequence came from a woman aged 25 to 39 in good health and CMV-seropositive. This chain links TRBV6-1 with TRBJ2-5, with 12 bases that match TRBD2. The sample was PBMCs. Here the CDR3 DNA reads TGTGCCAGCAGTGTTAAAACTAGCGGGAGGTGGCAAGAGACCCAGTACTTC. It yields the protein CASSVKTSGRWQETQYF.